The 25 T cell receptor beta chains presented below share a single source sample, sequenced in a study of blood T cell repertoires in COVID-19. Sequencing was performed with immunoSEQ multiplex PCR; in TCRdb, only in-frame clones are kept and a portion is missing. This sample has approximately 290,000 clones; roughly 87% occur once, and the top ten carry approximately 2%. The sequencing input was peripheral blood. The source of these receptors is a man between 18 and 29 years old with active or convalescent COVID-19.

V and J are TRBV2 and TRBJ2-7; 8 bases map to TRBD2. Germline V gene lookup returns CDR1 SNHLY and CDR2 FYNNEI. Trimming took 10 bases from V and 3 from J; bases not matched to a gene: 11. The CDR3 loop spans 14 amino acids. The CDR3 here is CAILPREGRYEQYF. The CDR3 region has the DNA TGTGCCATTTTACCACGGGAGGGCCGCTACGAGCAGTACTTC.

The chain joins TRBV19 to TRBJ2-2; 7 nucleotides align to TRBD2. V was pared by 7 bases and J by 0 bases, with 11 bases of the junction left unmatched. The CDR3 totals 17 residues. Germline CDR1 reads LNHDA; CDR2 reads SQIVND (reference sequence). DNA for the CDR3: TGTGCCAGTACTATGGGGAGGGGACTTACGAACACCGGGGAGCTGTTTTTT. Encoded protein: CASTMGRGLTNTGELFF.

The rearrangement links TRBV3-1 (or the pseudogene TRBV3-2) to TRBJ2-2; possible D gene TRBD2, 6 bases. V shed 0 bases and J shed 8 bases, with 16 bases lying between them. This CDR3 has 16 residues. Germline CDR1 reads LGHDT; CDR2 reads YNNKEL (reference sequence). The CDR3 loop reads CASSQDGWRGSGELFF. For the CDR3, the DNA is TGTGCCAGCAGCCAAGACGGTTGGAGGGGATCGGGGGAGCTGTTTTTT.

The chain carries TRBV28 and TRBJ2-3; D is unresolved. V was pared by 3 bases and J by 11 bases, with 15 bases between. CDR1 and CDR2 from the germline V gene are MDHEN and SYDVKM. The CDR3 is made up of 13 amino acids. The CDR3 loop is CASSLELLRGQYF. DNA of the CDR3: TGTGCCAGCAGTTTGGAGCTCCTGAGAGGGCAGTATTTT.

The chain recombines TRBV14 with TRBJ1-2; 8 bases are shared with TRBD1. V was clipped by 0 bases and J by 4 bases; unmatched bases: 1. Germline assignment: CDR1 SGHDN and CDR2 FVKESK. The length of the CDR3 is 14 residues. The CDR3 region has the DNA TGTGCCAGCAGCCAAGATCAGGGGGCCTATGGCTACACCTTC. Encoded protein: CASSQDQGAYGYTF.

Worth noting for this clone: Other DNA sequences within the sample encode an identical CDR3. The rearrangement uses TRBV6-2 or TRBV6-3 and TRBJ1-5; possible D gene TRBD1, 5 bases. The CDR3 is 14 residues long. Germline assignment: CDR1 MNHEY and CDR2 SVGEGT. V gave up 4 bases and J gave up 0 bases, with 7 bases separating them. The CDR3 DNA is TGTGCCAGCAGTTTGGGGGGTAGCAATCAGCCCCAGCATTTT. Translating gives CASSLGGSNQPQHF.

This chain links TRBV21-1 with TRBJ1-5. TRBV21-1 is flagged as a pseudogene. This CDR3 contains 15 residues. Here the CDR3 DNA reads TGTGCCAGCACTAAAAGAGGGCGGGGGAATCAGCCCCAGCATTTT. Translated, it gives CASTKRGRGNQPQHF.

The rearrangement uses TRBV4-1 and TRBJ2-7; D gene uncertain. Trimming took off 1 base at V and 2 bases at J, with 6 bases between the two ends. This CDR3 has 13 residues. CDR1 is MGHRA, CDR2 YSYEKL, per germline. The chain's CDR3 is CASSQGSAYEQYF. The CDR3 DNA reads TGCGCCAGCAGCCAAGGATCAGCCTACGAGCAGTACTTC.

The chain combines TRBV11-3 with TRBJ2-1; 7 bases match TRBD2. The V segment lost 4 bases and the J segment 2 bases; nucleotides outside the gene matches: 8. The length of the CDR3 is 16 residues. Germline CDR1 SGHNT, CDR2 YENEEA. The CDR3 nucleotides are TGTGCCAGCAGCTCGATTAGCGGGTTAACCTACAATGAGCAGTTCTTC. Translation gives CASSSISGLTYNEQFF.

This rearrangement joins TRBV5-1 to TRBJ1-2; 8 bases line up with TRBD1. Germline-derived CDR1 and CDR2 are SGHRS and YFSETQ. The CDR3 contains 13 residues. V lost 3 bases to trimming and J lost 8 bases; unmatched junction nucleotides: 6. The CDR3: CASSSDRVEGYTF. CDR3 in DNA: TGCGCCAGCAGCTCGGACAGGGTAGAAGGCTACACCTTC.

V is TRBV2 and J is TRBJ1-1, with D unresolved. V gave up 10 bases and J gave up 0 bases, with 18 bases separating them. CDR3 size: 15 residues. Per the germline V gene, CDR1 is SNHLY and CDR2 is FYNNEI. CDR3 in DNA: TGTGCCACCTCAAGGTCGGGAATCGTGAACACTGAAGCTTTCTTT. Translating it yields CATSRSGIVNTEAFF.

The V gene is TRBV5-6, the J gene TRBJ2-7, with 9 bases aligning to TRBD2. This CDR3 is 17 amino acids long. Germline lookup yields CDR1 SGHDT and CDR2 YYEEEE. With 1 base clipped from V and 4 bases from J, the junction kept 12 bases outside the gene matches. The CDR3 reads CASSLRLAESFRYEQYF. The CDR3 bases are TGTGCCAGCAGCTTGAGACTAGCGGAATCCTTTAGGTACGAGCAGTACTTC.

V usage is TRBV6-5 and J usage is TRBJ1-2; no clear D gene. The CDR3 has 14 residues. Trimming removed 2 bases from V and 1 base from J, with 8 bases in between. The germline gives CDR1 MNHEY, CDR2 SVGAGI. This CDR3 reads CASSYRAGNYGYTF. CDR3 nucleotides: TGTGCCAGCAGTTACAGGGCGGGTAACTATGGCTACACCTTC.

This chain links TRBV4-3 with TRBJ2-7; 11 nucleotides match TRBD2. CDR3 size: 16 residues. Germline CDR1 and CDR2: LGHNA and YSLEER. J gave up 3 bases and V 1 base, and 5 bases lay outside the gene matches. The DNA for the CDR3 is TGCGCCAGCAGCCAAGGGGTCACTAGCGGGGGCTACGAGCAGTACTTC. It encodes CASSQGVTSGGYEQYF.

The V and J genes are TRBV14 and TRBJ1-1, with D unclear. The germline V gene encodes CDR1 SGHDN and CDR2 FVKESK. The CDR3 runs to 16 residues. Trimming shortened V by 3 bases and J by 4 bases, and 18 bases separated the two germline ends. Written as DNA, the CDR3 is TGTGCCAGCAGCCATTCTGGTGAGGGAGTGGGCACTGAAGCTTTCTTT. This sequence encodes CASSHSGEGVGTEAFF.

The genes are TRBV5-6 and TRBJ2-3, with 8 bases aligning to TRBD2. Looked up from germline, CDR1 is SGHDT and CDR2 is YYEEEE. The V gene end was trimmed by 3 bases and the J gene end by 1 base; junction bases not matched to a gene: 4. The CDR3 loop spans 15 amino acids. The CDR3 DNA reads TGTGCCAGCAGCTCTGGACTAGCTGGCACAGATACGCAGTATTTT. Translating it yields CASSSGLAGTDTQYF.

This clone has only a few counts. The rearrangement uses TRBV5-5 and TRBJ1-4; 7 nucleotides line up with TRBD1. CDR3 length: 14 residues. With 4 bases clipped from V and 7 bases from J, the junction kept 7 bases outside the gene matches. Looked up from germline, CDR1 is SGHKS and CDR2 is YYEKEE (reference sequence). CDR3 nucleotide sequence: TGTGCCAGCAGCCTACAGGGGTCGGGTGAAAAACTGTTTTTT. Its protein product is CASSLQGSGEKLFF. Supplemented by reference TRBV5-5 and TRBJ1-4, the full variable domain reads DAGVTQSPTHLIKTRGQQVTLRCSPISGHKSVSWYQQVLGQGPQFIFQYYEKEERGRGNFPDRFSARQFPNYSSELNVNALLLGDSALYLCASSLQGSGEKLFFGSGTQLSVL.

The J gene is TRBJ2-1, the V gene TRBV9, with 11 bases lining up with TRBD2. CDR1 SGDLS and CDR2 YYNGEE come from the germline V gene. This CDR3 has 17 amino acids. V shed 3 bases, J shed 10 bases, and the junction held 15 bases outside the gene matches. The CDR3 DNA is TGTGCCAGCAGCGGAACAGGGACTAGCGGAGAAGGTGCCGAGCAGTTCTTC. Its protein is CASSGTGTSGEGAEQFF.

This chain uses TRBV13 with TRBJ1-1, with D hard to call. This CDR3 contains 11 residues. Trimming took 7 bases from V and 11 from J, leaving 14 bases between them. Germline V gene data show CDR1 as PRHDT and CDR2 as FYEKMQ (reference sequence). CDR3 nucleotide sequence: TGTGCCAGCAACTCATTGGCGGGTGCTTTCTTT. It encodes CASNSLAGAFF.

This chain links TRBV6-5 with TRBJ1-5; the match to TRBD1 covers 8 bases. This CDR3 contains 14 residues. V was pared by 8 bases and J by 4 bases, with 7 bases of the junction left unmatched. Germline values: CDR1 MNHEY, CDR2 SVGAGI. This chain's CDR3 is CASGPGQGNQPQHF. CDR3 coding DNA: TGTGCCAGCGGCCCCGGACAGGGAAATCAGCCCCAGCATTTT.

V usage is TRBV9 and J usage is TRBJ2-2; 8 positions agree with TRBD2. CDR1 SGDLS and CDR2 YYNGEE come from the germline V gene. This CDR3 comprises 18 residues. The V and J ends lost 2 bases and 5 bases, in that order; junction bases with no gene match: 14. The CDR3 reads CASSVTGLDRWGTGELFF. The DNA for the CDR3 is TGTGCCAGCAGCGTTACGGGACTAGATAGGTGGGGGACCGGGGAGCTGTTTTTT.

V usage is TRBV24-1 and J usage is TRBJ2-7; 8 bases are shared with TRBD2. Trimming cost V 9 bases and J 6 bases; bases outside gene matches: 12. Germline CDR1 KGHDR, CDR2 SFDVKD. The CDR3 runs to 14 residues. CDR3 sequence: CATGTGGDPSEQYF. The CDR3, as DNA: TGTGCCACCGGGACCGGGGGGGATCCCTCCGAGCAGTACTTC.

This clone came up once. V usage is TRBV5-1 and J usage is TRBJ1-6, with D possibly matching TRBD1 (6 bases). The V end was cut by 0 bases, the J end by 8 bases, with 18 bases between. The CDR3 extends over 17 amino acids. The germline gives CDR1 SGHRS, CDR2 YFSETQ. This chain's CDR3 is CASSLAFPRTAYSPLHF. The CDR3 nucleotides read TGCGCCAGCAGCTTGGCGTTCCCCCGGACAGCTTATTCACCCCTCCACTTT.

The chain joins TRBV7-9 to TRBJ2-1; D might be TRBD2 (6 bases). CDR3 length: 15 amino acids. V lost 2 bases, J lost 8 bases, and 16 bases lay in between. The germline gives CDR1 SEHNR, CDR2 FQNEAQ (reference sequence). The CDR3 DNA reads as TGTGCCAGCAGCTTAATGTCGGGAGCGAACTATGAGCAGTTCTTC. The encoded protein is CASSLMSGANYEQFF.

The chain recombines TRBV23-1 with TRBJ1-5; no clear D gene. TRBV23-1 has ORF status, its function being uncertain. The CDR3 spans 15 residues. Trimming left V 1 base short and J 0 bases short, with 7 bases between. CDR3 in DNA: TGCGCCAGCAGTCAATTCCCAAATAGCAATCAGCCCCAGCATTTT. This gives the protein CASSQFPNSNQPQHF.